Below, 11 T cell receptor beta chains from the same sample are listed, as sequenced in a study of OX40 agonist ivuxolimab in advanced cancers. The protocol was immunoSEQ multiplex PCR, while the TCRdb copy is restricted to in-frame clones and leaves out a portion. This table holds approximately 37,000 clones, about 92% found once. The sample in question was CD4+ or CD8+ T cells sorted from blood, obtained in a trial of the OX40 agonist ivuxolimab. Receptors were obtained from an adult with an advanced solid tumor such as melanoma, head and neck, liver or kidney cancer.

A single count supports this clone. The chain uses TRBV2 and TRBJ2-7; D gene uncertain. V gave up 5 bases and J gave up 3 bases, with 5 bases separating them. The germline CDR1 and CDR2 sequences are SNHLY and FYNNEI. This CDR3 spans 11 amino acids. CDR3 in DNA: TGTGCCAGCAGTTCGGTCTACGAGCAGTACTTC. Encoded protein: CASSSVYEQYF. The variable domain in full, completed from reference TRBV2 and TRBJ2-7, reads EPEVTQTPSHQVTQMGQEVILRCVPISNHLYFYWYRQILGQKVEFLVSFYNNEISEKSEIFDDQFSVERPDGSNFTLKIRSTKLEDSAMYFCASSSVYEQYFGPGTRLTVT.

This clone was observed a few times. V usage is TRBV19 and J usage is TRBJ1-5; TRBD1 agrees at 9 bases. CDR1 is LNHDA, CDR2 SQIVND, per germline (reference sequence). The length of the CDR3 is 15 residues. The V and J ends lost 7 bases and 8 bases, in that order; junction bases with no gene match: 12. DNA of the CDR3: TGTGCCAGTAAGGCCCTCACAGGGGGCGGGGAGCCCCAGCATTTT. Translated: CASKALTGGGEPQHF.

This chain uses TRBV6-5 with TRBJ2-1; possible D gene TRBD1, 5 bases. From germline, CDR1 is MNHEY and CDR2 SVGAGI. This CDR3 region has 15 residues. Trimming pared 6 bases from V and 2 bases from J, leaving 14 bases between. The CDR3 region is CASRAGQAPYNEQFF. CDR3 DNA: TGTGCCAGCAGGGCAGGACAAGCCCCCTACAATGAGCAGTTCTTC.

The CDR3 region is CASSLALLAGVQFF. The CDR3 nucleotides are TGTGCCAGCAGCTTGGCTCTTCTTGCGGGAGTGCAGTTCTTC. This chain uses TRBV5-4 with TRBJ2-1; 7 positions match TRBD2. Germline values: CDR1 SGHNT, CDR2 YYREEE (reference sequence). The length of the CDR3 is 14 residues. The V gene end was trimmed by 0 bases and the J gene end by 12 bases; junction bases not matched to a gene: 9.

As for this clone: Other DNA sequences in this specimen translate into the identical CDR3. The chain combines TRBV28 with TRBJ1-1; no clear D. This CDR3 spans 13 amino acids. Between the trimmed V and J ends, which lost 1 base and 4 bases, there was a span of 7 bases. CDR1 is MDHEN, CDR2 SYDVKM, per germline. The CDR3 sequence is CASSLYTPTEAFF. The CDR3 DNA reads TGTGCCAGCAGTTTATATACGCCCACTGAAGCTTTCTTT. The variable domain in full, with the rest retrieved from reference TRBV28 and TRBJ1-1, is DVKVTQSSRYLVKRTGEKVFLECVQDMDHENMFWYRQDPGLGLRLIYFSYDVKMKEKGDIPEGYSVSREKKERFSLILESASTNQTSMYLCASSLYTPTEAFFGQGTRLTVV.

This clone was detected a few times. This chain connects TRBV9 to TRBJ2-7; tentatively, D is TRBD2 (5 bases). The CDR3 length is 13 residues. CDR1 is SGDLS and CDR2 is YYNGEE in the germline V gene. The V and J ends lost 4 bases and 6 bases respectively, with 14 bases between them. CDR3 residues: CASSSGTGIEQYF. As DNA, the CDR3 is TGTGCCAGCAGCTCCGGTACGGGAATCGAGCAGTACTTC. The entire variable domain, with the rest obtained from reference TRBV9 and TRBJ2-7, is as follows: DSGVTQTPKHLITATGQRVTLRCSPRSGDLSVYWYQQSLDQGLQFLIQYYNGEERAKGNILERFSAQQFPDLHSELNLSSLELGDSALYFCASSSGTGIEQYFGPGTRLTVT.

This clone was picked up a small number of times. This rearrangement joins TRBV4-1 to TRBJ2-7, with 10 bases that match TRBD2. The CDR3 covers 16 residues. The germline CDR1 and CDR2 sequences are MGHRA and YSYEKL. After removal of 1 base from V and 0 bases from J, the junction contained 3 bases not matched to a gene. The CDR3 coding sequence is TGCGCCAGCAGCCAAGGTAGCGGGAGGACCTCCTACGAGCAGTACTTC. It codes for CASSQGSGRTSYEQYF.

V and J are TRBV29-1 and TRBJ2-7, with 8 bases fitting TRBD1. The V gene's germline CDR1 is SQVTM and CDR2 ANQGSEA. The CDR3 extends over 17 amino acids. V was pared by 2 bases and J by 0 bases, with 12 bases of the junction left unmatched. Written as DNA, the CDR3 is TGCAGCGTTGAAATGGGAGACAGGGGCAGAACCTCCTACGAGCAGTACTTC. Translation gives CSVEMGDRGRTSYEQYF.

The rearrangement joins TRBV19 to TRBJ2-4, with D perhaps assigned TRBD1 or TRBD2 (5 bases each). The CDR3 is 15 amino acids. CDR1 LNHDA and CDR2 SQIVND come from the germline V gene (reference sequence). With 1 base removed from V and 7 bases from J, the gap between germline ends came to 14 bases. The CDR3 nucleotides read TGTGCCAGTAGTATAGGATCGGGGCTCAGGAACATTCAGTACTTC. Translation: CASSIGSGLRNIQYF. The variable domain in full, completed from reference TRBV19 and TRBJ2-4, reads DGGITQSPKYLFRKEGQNVTLSCEQNLNHDAMYWYRQDPGQGLRLIYYSQIVNDFQKGDIAEGYSVSREKKESFPLTVTSAQKNPTAFYLCASSIGSGLRNIQYFGAGTRLSVL.

This CDR3 is CASSLGTSGLNEQFF. The CDR3 coding sequence is TGTGCCAGCAGTTTAGGGACTAGCGGACTCAATGAGCAGTTCTTC. The chain combines TRBV27 with TRBJ2-1; 11 bases are shared with TRBD2. V lost 2 bases, J lost 6 bases, and 3 bases stayed unmatched. Germline-derived CDR1 and CDR2 are MNHEY and SMNVEV (reference sequence). This CDR3 spans 15 amino acids.

This chain links TRBV6-1 with TRBJ2-6; 11 bases align to TRBD1. The germline V gene has CDR1 MNHNS and CDR2 SASEGT. The CDR3 runs to 17 residues. V was pared by 4 bases and J by 3 bases, with 5 bases of the junction left unmatched. CDR3 sequence reads: CASSAGQGAVGANVLTF. The CDR3 DNA is TGTGCCAGCAGTGCAGGACAGGGGGCGGTTGGGGCCAACGTCCTGACTTTC.